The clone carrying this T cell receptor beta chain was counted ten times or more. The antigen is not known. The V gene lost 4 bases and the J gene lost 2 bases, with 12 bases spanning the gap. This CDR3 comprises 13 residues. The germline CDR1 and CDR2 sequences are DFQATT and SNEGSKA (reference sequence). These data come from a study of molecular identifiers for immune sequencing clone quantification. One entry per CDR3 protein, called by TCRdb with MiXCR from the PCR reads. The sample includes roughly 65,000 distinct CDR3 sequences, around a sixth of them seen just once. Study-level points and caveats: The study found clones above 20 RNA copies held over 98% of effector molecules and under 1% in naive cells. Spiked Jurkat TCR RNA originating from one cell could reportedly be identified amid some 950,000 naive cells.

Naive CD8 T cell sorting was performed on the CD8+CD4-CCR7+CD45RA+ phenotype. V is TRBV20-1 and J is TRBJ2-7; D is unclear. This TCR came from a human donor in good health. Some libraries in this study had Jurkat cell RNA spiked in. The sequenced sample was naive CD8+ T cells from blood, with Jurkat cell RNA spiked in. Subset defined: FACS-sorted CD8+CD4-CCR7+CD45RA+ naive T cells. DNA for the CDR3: TGCAGTGCTACGCTAGACTGGGCCTACGAGCAGTACTTC. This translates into CSATLDWAYEQYF.